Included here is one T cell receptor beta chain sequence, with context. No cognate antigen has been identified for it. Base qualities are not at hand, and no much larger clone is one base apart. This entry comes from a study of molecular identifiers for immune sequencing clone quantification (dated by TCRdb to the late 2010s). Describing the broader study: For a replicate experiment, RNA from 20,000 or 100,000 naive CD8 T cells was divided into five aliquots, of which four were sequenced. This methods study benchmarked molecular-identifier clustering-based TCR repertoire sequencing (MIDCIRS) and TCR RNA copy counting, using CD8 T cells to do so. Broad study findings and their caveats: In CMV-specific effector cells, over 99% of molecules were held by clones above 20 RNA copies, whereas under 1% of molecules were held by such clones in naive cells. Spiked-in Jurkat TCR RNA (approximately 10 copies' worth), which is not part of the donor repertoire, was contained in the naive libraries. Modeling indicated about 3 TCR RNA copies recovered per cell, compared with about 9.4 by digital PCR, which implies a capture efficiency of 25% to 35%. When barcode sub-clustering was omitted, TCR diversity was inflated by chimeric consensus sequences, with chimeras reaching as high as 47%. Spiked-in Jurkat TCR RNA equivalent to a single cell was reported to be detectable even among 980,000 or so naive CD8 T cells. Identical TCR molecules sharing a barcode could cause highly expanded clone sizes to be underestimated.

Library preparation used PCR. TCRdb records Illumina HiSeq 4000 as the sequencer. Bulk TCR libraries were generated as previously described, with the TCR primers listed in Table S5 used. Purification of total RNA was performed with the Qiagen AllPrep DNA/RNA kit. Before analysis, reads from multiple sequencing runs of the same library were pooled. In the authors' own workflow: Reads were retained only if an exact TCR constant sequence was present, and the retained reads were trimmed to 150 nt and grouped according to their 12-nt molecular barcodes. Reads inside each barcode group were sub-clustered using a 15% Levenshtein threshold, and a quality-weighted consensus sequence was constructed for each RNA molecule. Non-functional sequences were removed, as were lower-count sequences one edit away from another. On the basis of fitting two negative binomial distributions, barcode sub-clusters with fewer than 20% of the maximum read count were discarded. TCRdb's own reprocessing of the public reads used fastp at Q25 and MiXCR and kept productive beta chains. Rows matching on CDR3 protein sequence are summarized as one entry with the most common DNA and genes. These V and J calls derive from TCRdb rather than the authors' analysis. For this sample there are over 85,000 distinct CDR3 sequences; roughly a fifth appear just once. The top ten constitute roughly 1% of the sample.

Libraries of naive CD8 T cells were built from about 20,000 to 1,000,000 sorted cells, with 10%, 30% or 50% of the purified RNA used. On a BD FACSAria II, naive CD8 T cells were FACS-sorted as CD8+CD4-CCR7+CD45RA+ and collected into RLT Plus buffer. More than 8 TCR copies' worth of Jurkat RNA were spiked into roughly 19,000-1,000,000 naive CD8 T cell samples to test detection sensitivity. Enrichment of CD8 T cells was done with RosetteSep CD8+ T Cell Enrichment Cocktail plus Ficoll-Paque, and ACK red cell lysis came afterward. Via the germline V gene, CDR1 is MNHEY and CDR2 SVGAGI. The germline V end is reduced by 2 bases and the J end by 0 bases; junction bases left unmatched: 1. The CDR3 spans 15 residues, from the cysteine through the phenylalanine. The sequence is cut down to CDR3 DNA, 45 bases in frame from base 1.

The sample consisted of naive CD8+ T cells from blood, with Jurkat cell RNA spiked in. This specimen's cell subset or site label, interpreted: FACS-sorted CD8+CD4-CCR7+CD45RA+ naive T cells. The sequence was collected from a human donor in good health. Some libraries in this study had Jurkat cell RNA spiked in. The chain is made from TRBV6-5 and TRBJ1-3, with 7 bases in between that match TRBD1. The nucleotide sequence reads TGTGCCAGCAGTTACGGGACAGACTCTGGAAACACCATATATTTT. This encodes CASSYGTDSGNTIYF.